The next 6 T cell receptor beta chains were all read from a single sample in a study of blood T cells in healthy people across ages. With a J-beta primer mix and a sample-barcoded 5' primer, a second PCR ran 7 to 11 cycles. TCRdb re-analysed the 5' RACE reads in MiXCR, keeping a single row per CDR3 protein. Here the sample spans 800,000 to 950,000 distinct CDR3 sequences, around 36% being singletons. Sequencing was done on a sample of blood. The receptors shown here come from a man between 18 and 35 years old in good health.

The chain employs TRBV9 and TRBJ1-1; D is ambiguous. CDR1 is SGDLS, CDR2 YYNGEE, per germline. The CDR3 spans 14 residues. Trimming cost V 4 bases and J 2 bases, with 12 bases left between them. This chain's CDR3 is CASSSGHGNTEAFF. The CDR3 region has the DNA TGTGCCAGCAGCTCAGGCCACGGTAACACTGAAGCTTTCTTT.

In this sample, this clonotype turned up a few times. The CDR3 here is CASSKGALYEQYF. The DNA for the CDR3 is TGTGCCAGCAGTAAGGGGGCCCTCTACGAGCAGTACTTC. The rearrangement links TRBV12-3 or TRBV12-4 to TRBJ2-7; 7 bases fit TRBD1. CDR3 size: 13 residues. With V trimmed by 5 bases and J by 3 bases, 4 bases remained unmatched.

This chain connects TRBV29-1 to TRBJ2-1, with 11 bases matching TRBD2. Trimming took 3 bases from V and 0 from J; bases not matched to a gene: 4. The CDR3 runs to 16 residues. Per the germline V gene, CDR1 is SQVTM and CDR2 is ANQGSEA. CDR3 sequence reads: CSVDGTSGSSYNEQFF. In DNA form, the CDR3 reads TGCAGCGTTGACGGGACTAGCGGAAGCTCCTACAATGAGCAGTTCTTC.

This clonotype has a count of ten or more. One end of the junction varies from germline; a read error may be responsible. V gene TRBV4-2 combines with J gene TRBJ2-5, with TRBD1 identical over 7 bases. The CDR3 runs 14 residues. CDR1 and CDR2 (germline): LGHNA, YNFKEQ. The CDR3 sequence is CASSQGDSQETQYF. CDR3 bases: TGCGCCAGCAGCCAAGGGGACAGCCAAGAGACCCAGTACTTC.

This clonotype was seen a few times. The germline gene is not matched at one end of the junction; a read error may be the cause. This sequence joins TRBV7-2 and TRBJ2-6; D is undetermined. CDR3 length equals 16 residues. Germline V lookup: CDR1 SGHTA, CDR2 FQGNSA. CDR3 in amino acids: CASSLAQTAGANVLTF. The CDR3 DNA follows: TGTGCCAGCAGCTTAGCCCAAACTGCTGGTGCCAACGTCCTGACTTTC.

This rearrangement joins TRBV10-3 to TRBJ1-2; D unresolved. The germline V gene has CDR1 ENHRY and CDR2 SYGVKD. V was pared by 7 bases and J by 8 bases, with 11 bases between. The CDR3 runs 11 residues. CDR3 in DNA: TGTGCCATCACCCAGAGCGGGGGCTACACCTTC. It yields the protein CAITQSGGYTF.